The T cell receptor (beta chain) under discussion was sequenced for a study of cytomegalovirus exposure and HLA in healthy donors. Study overall: Prior work identified roughly 120 million unique TCR beta sequences in some 200 million T cells.

General study findings and limits: Investigators reported 150 to 200 TCR beta chains as tied to cytomegalovirus. A later analysis linked a missense variant in DCLRE1C to the trimming of TCR beta V and J genes. Later work found most CMV-associated TCR beta chains apparently HLA-restricted.

This clone was seen a few times. Its antigen is not identified. The PCR was carried out with 60 Vbeta primers and 13 Jbeta primers. Produced via immunoSEQ multiplex PCR; TCRdb's table is partial and in-frame only. The sample has a few hundred thousand clones; roughly 80% are singletons. CDR1 is SNHLY and CDR2 is FYNNEI in the germline V gene. The V and J ends lost 2 bases and 13 bases, in that order; junction bases with no gene match: 16. The CDR3 sequence is 15 residues long. The chain couples TRBV2 to TRBJ1-1; 7 nucleotides match TRBD1. The receptor's source is a man between 40 and 49 years old in good health and CMV-seronegative. Sequenced input: PBMCs. CDR3 sequence reads: CASSENEGASSKVFF. The CDR3 nucleotides are TGTGCCAGCAGTGAAAACGAGGGGGCGAGCAGTAAAGTTTTCTTT.